This entry is about one TCR beta chain. These data are taken from a study of siplizumab effects on memory and regulatory T cells. Trimming took 2 bases from V and 3 from J; bases not matched to a gene: 4. The germline V gene has CDR1 SGHNT and CDR2 YYREEE (reference sequence). The CDR3 sequence is 14 residues long. Profiling relied on immunoSEQ multiplex PCR, and the TCRdb table lists in-frame clones only, not all of them. The table shows 55,000 to 70,000 clones, with roughly 93% occurring only once. The sequenced sample consisted of CD8+ T cells sorted from blood. This receptor was taken from a human donor in good health. The rearrangement joins TRBV5-4 to TRBJ1-1, with 7 bases matching TRBD1. The CDR3 spells CASSFGTADTEAFF. The CDR3 region has the DNA TGTGCCAGCAGCTTCGGGACAGCCGACACTGAAGCTTTCTTT.